This TCR beta chain emerged from a study of T cells in localized non-small cell lung cancer. Overall study results and limits: Turning up in adjacent lung were a median approximately 50 of the top 100 tumor clones. Sequencing was limited to one tumor region, leaving the possibility of heterogeneity open. Elevated blood T cell density was associated with longer overall survival. Tumor showed lower T cell clonality than uninvolved adjacent lung, where it was highest.

Details on this clone: Its antigen is currently unknown.

Germline V CDR1 and CDR2: MDHEN, SYDVKM. The length of the CDR3 is 11 residues. V was clipped by 8 bases and J by 2 bases, with 6 bases between them. Assay: immunoSEQ multiplex PCR; the TCRdb copy retains only in-frame clones and omits some. In the table there are tens of thousands of clones, approximately 75% of which are singletons. The sequencing used peripheral blood, collected before any cancer treatment. The clonotype was recovered from a man aged 40 to 69 with stage I squamous cell lung carcinoma. This chain links TRBV28 with TRBJ1-2; D is possibly TRBD1 (6 bases). The CDR3 here is CASGQNYGYTF. DNA for the CDR3: TGTGCCAGCGGACAGAACTATGGCTACACCTTC.